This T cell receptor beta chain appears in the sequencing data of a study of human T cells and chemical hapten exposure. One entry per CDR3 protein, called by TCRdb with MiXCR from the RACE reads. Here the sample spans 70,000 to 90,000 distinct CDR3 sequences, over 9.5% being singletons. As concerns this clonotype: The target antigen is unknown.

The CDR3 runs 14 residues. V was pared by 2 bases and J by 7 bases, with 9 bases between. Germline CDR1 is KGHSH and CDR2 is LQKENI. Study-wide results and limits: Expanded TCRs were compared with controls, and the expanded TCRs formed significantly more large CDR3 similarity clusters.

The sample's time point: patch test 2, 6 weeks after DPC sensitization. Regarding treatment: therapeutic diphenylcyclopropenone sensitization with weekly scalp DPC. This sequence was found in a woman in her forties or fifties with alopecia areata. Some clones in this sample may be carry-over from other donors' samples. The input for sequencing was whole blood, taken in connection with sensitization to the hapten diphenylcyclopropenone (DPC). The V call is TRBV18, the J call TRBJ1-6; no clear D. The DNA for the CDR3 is TGTGCCAGCTCACCAGCAGGATCAAATTCACCCCTCCACTTT. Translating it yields CASSPAGSNSPLHF.